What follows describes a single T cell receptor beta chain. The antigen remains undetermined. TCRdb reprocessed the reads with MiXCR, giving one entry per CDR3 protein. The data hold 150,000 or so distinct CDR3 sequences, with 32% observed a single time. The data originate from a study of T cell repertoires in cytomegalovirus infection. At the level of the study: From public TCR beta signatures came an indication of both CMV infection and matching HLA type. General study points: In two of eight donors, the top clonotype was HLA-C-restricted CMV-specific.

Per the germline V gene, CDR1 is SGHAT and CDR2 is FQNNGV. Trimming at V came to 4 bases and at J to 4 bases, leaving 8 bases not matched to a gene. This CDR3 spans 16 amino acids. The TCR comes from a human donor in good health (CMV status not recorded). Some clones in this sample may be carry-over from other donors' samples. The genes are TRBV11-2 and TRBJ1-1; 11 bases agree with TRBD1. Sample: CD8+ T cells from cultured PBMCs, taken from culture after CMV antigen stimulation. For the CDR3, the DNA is TGTGCCAGCAGCTCTATGGGGACAGGGGGAAGCACTGAAGCTTTCTTT. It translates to CASSSMGTGGSTEAFF.